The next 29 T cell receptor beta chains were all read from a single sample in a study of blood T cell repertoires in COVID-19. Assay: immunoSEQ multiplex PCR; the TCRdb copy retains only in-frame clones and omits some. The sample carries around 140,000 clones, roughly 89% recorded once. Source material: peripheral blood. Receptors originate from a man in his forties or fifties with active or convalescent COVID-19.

The CDR3 DNA sequence: TGTGCCAGCAGCTTAGAGGGCAGGGGGCAGCAGTTCTTC. Amino acids: CASSLEGRGQQFF. The J gene is TRBJ2-1, the V gene TRBV7-9; 8 bases are a match to TRBD1. Losses at the gene ends were 1 base for V and 11 bases for J; bases not matched to a gene: 4. Germline CDR1 is SEHNR and CDR2 is FQNEAQ (reference sequence). The CDR3 runs 13 residues.

Here the CDR3 reads CASSLAAGSQTQYF. CDR3 coding DNA: TGTGCCAGCAGCTTAGCGGCAGGTTCGCAGACCCAGTACTTC. The genes are TRBV7-8 and TRBJ2-5; no definite D call. CDR1 and CDR2 (germline): SGHVS, FQNEAQ. With 0 bases removed from V and 6 bases from J, the gap between germline ends came to 11 bases. The CDR3 is 14 amino acids.

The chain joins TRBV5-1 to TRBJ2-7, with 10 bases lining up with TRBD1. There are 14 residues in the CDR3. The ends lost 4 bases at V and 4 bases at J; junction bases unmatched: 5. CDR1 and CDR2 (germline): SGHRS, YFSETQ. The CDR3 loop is CASSDDRGLYEQYF. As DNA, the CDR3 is TGCGCCAGCAGCGACGACAGGGGGCTTTACGAGCAGTACTTC.

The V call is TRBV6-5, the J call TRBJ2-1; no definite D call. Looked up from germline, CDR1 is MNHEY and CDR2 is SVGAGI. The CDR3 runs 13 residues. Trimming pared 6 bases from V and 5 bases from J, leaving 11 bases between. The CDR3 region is CASSRTENNEQFF. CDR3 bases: TGTGCCAGCAGCCGAACAGAGAACAATGAGCAGTTCTTC.

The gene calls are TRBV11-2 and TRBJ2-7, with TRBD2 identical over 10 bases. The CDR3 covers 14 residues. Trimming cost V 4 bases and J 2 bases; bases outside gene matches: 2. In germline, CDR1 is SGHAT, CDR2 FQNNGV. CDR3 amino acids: CASSSGTSAYEQYF. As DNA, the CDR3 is TGTGCCAGCAGCTCTGGGACTAGCGCCTACGAGCAGTACTTC. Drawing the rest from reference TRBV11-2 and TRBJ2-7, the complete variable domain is EAGVAQSPRYKIIEKRQSVAFWCNPISGHATLYWYQQILGQGPKLLIQFQNNGVVDDSQLPKDRFSAERLKGVDSTLKIQPAKLEDSAVYLCASSSGTSAYEQYFGPGTRLTVT.

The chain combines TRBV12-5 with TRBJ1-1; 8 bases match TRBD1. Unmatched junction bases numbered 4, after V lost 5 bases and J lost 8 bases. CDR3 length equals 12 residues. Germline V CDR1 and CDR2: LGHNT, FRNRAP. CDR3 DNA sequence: TGTGCTAGTGGTCAGGGGACAGGCGAAGCTTTCTTT. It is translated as CASGQGTGEAFF.

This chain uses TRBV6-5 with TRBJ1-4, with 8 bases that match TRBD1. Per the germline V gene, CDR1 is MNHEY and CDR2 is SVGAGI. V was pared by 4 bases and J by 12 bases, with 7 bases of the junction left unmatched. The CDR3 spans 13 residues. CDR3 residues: CASSLDREGELFF. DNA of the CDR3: TGTGCCAGCAGTTTGGACAGGGAGGGGGAACTGTTTTTT.

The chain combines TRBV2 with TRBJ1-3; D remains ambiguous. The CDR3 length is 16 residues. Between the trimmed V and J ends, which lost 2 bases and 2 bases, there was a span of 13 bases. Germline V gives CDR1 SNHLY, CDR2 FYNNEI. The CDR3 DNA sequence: TGTGCCAGCAGTGAATTCCTCCGTTCTACTGGAAACACCATATATTTT. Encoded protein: CASSEFLRSTGNTIYF.

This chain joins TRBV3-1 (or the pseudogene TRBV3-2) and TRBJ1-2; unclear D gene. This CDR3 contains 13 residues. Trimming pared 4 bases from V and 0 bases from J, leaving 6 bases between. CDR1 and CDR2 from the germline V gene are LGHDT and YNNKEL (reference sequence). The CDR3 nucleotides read TGTGCCAGCAGCCGTACTTCTAACTATGGCTACACCTTC. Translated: CASSRTSNYGYTF.

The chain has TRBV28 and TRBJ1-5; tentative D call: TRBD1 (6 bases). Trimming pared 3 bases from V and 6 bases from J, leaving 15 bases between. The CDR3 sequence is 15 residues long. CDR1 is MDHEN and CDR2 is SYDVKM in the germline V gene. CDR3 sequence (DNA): TGTGCCAGCAGTTTTCCTGCGGGGGGCGGTCAGCCCCAGCATTTT. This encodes CASSFPAGGGQPQHF.

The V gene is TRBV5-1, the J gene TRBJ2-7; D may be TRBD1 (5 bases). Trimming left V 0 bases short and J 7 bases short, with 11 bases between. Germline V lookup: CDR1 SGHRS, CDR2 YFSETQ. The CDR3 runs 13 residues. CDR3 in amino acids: CASSLAKAGEQYF. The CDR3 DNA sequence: TGCGCCAGCAGCTTGGCCAAGGCAGGGGAGCAGTACTTC. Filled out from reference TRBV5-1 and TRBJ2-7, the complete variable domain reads KAGVTQTPRYLIKTRGQQVTLSCSPISGHRSVSWYQQTPGQGLQFLFEYFSETQRNKGNFPGRFSGRQFSNSRSEMNVSTLELGDSALYLCASSLAKAGEQYFGPGTRLTVT.

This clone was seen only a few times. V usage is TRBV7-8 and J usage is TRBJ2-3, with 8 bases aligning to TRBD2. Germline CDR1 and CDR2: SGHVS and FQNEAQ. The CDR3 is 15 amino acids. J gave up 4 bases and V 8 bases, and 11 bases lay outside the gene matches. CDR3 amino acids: CASVAGKGEADTQYF. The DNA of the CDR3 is TGTGCCAGCGTAGCGGGGAAAGGCGAGGCAGATACGCAGTATTTT.

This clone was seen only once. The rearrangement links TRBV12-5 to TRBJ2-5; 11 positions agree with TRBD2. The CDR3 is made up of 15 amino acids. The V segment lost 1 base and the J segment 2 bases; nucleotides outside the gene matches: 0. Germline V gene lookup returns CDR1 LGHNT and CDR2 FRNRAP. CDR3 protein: CASGLGLAGQETQYF. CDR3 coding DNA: TGTGCTAGTGGTTTGGGACTAGCGGGGCAAGAGACCCAGTACTTC.

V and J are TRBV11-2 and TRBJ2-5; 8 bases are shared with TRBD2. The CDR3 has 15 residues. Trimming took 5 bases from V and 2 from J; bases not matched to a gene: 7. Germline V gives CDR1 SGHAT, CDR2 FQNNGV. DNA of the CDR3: TGTGCCAGCAGCCGTGGCCCGGGGGGGCAAGAGACCCAGTACTTC. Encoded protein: CASSRGPGGQETQYF.

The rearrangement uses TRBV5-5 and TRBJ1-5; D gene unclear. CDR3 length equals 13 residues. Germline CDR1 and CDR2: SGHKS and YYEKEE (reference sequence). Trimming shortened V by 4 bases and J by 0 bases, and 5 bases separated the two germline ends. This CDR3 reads CASSPYSNQPQHF. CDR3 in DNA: TGTGCCAGCAGCCCTTATAGCAATCAGCCCCAGCATTTT.

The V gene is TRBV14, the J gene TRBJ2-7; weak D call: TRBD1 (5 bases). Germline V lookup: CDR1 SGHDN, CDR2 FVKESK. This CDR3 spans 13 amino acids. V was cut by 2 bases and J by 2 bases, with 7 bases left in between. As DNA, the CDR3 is TGTGCCAGCAGCCAATGGGGCACCTACGAGCAGTACTTC. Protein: CASSQWGTYEQYF.

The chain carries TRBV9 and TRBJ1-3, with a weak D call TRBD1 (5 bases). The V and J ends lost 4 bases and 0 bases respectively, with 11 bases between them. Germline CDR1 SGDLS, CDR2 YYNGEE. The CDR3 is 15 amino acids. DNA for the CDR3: TGTGCCAGCAGCTCACGACAGTCCTCTGGAAACACCATATATTTT. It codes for CASSSRQSSGNTIYF.

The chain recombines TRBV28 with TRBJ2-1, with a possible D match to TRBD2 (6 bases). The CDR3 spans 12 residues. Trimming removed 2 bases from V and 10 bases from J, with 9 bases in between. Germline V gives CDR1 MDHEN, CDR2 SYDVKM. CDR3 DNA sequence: TGTGCCAGCAGTTTAGGGGGGTTCGAGCAGTTCTTC. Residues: CASSLGGFEQFF.

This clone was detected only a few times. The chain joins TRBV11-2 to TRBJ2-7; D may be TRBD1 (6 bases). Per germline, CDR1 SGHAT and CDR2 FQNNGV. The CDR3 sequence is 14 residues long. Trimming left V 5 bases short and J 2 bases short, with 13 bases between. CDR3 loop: CASSPGVFPYEQYF. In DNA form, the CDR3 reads TGTGCCAGCAGCCCAGGGGTATTCCCCTACGAGCAGTACTTC.

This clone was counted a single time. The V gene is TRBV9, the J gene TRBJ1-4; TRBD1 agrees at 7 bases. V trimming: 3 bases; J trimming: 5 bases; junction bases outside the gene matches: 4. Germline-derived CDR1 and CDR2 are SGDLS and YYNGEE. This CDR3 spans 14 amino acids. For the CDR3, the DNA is TGTGCCAGCAGCGCCGAGGGACAGAATGAAAAACTGTTTTTT. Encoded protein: CASSAEGQNEKLFF.

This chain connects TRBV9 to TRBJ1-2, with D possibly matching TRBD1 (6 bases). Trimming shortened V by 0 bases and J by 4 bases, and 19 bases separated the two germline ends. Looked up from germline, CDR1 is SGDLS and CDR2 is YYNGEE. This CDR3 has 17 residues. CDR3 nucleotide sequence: TGTGCCAGCAGCGTAGTAGCTGACCCAGGGGTGGGCTATGGCTACACCTTC. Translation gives CASSVVADPGVGYGYTF.

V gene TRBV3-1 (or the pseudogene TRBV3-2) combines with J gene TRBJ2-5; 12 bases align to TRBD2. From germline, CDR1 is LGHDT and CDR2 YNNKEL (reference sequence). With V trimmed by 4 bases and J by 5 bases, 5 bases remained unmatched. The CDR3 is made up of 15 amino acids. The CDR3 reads CASSLRLAGVETQYF. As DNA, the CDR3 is TGTGCCAGCAGCCTCAGACTAGCGGGAGTTGAGACCCAGTACTTC.

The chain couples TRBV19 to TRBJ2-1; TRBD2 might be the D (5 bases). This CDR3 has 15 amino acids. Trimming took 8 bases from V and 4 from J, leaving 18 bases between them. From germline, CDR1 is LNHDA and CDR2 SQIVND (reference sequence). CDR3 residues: CASATELRGYNEQFF. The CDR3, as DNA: TGTGCCAGTGCTACAGAGCTTCGGGGTTACAATGAGCAGTTCTTC. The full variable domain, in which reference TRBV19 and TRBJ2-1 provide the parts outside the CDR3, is DGGITQSPKYLFRKEGQNVTLSCEQNLNHDAMYWYRQDPGQGLRLIYYSQIVNDFQKGDIAEGYSVSREKKESFPLTVTSAQKNPTAFYLCASATELRGYNEQFFGPGTRLTVL.

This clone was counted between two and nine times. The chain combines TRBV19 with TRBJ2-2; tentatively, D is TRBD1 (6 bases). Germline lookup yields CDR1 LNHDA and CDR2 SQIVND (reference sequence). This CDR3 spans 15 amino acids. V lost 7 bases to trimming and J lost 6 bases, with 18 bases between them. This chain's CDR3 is CASNTLSTGSGELFF. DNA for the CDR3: TGTGCCAGTAACACACTCAGCACAGGGTCCGGGGAGCTGTTTTTT.

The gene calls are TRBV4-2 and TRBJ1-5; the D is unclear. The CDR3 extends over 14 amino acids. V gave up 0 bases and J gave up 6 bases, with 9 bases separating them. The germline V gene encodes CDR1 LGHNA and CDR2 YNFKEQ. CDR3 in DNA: TGTGCCAGCAGCCAAGATCCCAACTCTCAGCCCCAGCATTTT. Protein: CASSQDPNSQPQHF.

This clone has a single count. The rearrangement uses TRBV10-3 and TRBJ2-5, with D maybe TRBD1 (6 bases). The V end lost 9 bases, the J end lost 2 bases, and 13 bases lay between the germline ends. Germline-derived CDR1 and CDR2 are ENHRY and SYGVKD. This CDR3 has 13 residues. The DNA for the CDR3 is TGTGCCATATCGGAAGGACAGCAAGAGACCCAGTACTTC. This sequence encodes CAISEGQQETQYF.

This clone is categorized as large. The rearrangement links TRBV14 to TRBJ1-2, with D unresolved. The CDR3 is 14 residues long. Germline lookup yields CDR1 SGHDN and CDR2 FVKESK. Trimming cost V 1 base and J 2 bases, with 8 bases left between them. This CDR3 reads CASSQAITNYGYTF. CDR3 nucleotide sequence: TGTGCCAGCAGCCAAGCGATCACAAACTATGGCTACACCTTC.

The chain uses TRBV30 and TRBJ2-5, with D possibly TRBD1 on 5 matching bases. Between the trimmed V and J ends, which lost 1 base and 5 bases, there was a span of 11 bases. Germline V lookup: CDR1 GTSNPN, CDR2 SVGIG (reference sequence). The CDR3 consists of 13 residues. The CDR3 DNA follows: TGTGCCTGGAGTGACAGGACACGCGAGACCCAGTACTTC. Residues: CAWSDRTRETQYF.

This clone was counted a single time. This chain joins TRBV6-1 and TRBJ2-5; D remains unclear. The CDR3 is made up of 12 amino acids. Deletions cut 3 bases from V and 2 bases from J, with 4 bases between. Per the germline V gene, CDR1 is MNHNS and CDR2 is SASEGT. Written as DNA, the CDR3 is TGTGCCAGCAGTGATCTGCAAGAGACCCAGTACTTC. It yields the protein CASSDLQETQYF.